What follows describes a single T cell receptor (beta chain). A much larger clone is a single base away; this may be a read error. The entry originates in a study of blood T cells in healthy people across ages. The CDR3 is made up of 13 amino acids. The germline gives CDR1 LGHDT, CDR2 YNNKEL (reference sequence). V lost 3 bases and J 5 bases, leaving 8 bases between the germline ends. It was with a sample-barcoded 5' primer and a J-beta primer mix that a second PCR of about 6 to 12 cycles was run. TCRdb passed the 5' RACE reads through MiXCR, listing each CDR3 protein once. The table has roughly 680,000 distinct CDR3 sequences, approximately 52% seen once. Approximately 9.4 milliliters was the volume of peripheral blood drawn from each donor.

The chain recombines TRBV3-1 with TRBJ2-1, with a tentative D call TRBD2 (6 bases). This TCR was sampled from a woman aged 80 or older in good health. The material sequenced was blood. The CDR3 spells CASSQGLNNEQFF. In DNA, the CDR3 is TGTGCCAGCAGCCAGGGACTTAACAATGAGCAGTTCTTC.